This TCR beta chain was recovered during a study of blood T cell repertoires in COVID-19. Study-wide background: Acute and convalescent COVID-19 samples came from the United States, Italy and Spain. The cDNA or gDNA used as material had been derived from T cells, B-cell-depleted T cells, or PBMCs.

Original methodology: Estimates of nucleated cell counts were drawn from the amplification of reference gene primers. Sequenced by immunoSEQ multiplex PCR; TCRdb stores in-frame clones only, minus some. That table furnishes V, J and clone size, whereas the DNA furnished D and trimming. The sample shows roughly 150,000 clones, around 89% of them seen only once. This clone appeared once. Trimming took off 6 bases at V and 0 bases at J, with 11 bases between the two ends. The CDR3 covers 14 residues. CDR1 is MNHEY, CDR2 SVGAGI, per germline. V is TRBV6-5 and J is TRBJ1-2; D unresolved. Material: peripheral blood. The clonotype originates from a man in his sixties with acute or convalescent COVID-19. CDR3 loop: CASRAGDSNYGYTF. CDR3 coding DNA: TGTGCCAGCAGGGCCGGGGATTCTAACTATGGCTACACCTTC.